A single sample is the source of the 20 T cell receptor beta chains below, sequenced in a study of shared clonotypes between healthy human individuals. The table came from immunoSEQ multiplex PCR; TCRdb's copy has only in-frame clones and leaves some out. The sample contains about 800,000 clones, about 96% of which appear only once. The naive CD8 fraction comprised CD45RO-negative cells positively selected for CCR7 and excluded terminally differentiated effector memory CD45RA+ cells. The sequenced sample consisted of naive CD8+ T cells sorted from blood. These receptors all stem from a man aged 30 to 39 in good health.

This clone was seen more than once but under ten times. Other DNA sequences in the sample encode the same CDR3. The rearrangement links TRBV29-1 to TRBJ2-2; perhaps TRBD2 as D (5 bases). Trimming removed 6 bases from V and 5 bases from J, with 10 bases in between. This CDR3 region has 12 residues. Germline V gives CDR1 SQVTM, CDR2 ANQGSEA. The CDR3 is CSVESGTGELFF. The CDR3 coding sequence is TGCAGCGTGGAGTCGGGGACCGGGGAGCTGTTTTTT.

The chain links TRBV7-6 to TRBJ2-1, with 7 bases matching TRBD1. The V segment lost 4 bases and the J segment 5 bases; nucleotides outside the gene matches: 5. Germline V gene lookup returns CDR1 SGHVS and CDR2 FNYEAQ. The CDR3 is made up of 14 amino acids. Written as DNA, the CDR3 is TGTGCCAGCAGCTCCACCGACAGGGACAATGAGCAGTTCTTC. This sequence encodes CASSSTDRDNEQFF. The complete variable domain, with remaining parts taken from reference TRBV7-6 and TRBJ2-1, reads GAGVSQSPRYKVTKRGQDVALRCDPISGHVSLYWYRQALGQGPEFLTYFNYEAQQDKSGLPNDRFSAERPEGSISTLTIQRTEQRDSAMYRCASSSTDRDNEQFFGPGTRLTVL.

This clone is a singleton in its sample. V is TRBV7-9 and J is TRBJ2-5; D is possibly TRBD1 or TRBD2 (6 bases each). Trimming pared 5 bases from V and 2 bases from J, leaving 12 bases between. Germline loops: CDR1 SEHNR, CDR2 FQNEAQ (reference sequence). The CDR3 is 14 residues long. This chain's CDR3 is CASSPGGGQETQYF. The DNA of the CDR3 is TGTGCCAGCAGCCCTGGAGGGGGACAAGAGACCCAGTACTTC.

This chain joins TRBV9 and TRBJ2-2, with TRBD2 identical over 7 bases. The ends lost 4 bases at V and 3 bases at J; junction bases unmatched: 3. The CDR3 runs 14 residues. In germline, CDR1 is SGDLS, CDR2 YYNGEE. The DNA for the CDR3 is TGTGCCAGCAGCTTACTAGCGTACACCGGGGAGCTGTTTTTT. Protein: CASSLLAYTGELFF. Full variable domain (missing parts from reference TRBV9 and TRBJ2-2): DSGVTQTPKHLITATGQRVTLRCSPRSGDLSVYWYQQSLDQGLQFLIQYYNGEERAKGNILERFSAQQFPDLHSELNLSSLELGDSALYFCASSLLAYTGELFFGEGSRLTVL.

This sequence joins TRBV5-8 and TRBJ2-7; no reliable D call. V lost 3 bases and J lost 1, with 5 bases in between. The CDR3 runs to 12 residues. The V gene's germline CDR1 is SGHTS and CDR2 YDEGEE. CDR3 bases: TGTGCCAGCAGCTACGGGTCCTACGAGCAGTACTTC. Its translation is CASSYGSYEQYF.

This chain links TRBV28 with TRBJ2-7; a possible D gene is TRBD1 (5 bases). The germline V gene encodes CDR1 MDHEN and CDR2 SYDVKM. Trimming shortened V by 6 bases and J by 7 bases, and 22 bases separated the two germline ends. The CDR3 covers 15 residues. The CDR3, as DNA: TGTGCCAGCAGCCTCGACAGTCCCACTCCTCTTGAGCAGTACTTC. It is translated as CASSLDSPTPLEQYF.

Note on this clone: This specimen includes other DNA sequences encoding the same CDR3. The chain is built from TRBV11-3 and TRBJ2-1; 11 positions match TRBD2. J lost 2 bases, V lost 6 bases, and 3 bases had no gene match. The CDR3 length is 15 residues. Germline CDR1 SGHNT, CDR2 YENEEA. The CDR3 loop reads CASSLGLAAYNEQFF. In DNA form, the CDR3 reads TGTGCCAGCAGTTTGGGACTAGCGGCCTACAATGAGCAGTTCTTC. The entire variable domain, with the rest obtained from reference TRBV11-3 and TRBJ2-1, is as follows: EAGVVQSPRYKIIEKKQPVAFWCNPISGHNTLYWYLQNLGQGPELLIRYENEEAVDDSQLPKDRFSAERLKGVDSTLKIQPAELGDSAVYLCASSLGLAAYNEQFFGPGTRLTVL.

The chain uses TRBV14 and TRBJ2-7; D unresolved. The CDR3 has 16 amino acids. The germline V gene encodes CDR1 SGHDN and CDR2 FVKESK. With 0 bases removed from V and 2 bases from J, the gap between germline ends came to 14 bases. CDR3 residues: CASSQDQALRPYEQYF. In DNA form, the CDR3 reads TGTGCCAGCAGCCAAGACCAAGCTCTTCGACCCTACGAGCAGTACTTC.

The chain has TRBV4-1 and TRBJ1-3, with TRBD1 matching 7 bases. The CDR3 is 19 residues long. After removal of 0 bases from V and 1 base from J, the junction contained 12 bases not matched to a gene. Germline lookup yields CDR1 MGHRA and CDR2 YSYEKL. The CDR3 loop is CASSQEPGGTYISGNTIYF. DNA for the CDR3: TGCGCCAGCAGCCAAGAACCAGGGGGAACCTATATTTCTGGAAACACCATATATTTT.

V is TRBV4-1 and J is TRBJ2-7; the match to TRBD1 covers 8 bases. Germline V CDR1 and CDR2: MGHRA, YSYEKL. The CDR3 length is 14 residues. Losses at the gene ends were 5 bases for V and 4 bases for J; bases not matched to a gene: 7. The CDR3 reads CASSIGTGTYEQYF. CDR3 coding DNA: TGCGCCAGCAGCATAGGGACAGGAACGTACGAGCAGTACTTC.

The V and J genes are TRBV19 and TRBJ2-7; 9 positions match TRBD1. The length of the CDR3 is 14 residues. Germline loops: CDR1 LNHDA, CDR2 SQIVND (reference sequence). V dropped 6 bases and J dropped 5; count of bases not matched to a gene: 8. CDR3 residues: CASSTTGGSDEQYF. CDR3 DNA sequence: TGTGCCAGTAGCACAACAGGGGGCAGCGACGAGCAGTACTTC.

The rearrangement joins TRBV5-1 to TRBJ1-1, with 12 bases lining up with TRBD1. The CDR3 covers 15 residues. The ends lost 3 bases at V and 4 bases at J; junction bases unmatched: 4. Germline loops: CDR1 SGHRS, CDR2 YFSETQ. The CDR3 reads CASSSGTGGRTEAFF. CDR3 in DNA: TGCGCCAGCAGCTCCGGGACAGGGGGCCGCACTGAAGCTTTCTTT.

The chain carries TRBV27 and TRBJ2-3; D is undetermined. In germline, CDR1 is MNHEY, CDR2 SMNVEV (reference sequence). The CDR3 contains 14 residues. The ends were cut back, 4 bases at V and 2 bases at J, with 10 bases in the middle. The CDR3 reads CASSSPLSTDTQYF. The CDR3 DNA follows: TGTGCCAGCAGTTCGCCATTATCCACAGATACGCAGTATTTT.

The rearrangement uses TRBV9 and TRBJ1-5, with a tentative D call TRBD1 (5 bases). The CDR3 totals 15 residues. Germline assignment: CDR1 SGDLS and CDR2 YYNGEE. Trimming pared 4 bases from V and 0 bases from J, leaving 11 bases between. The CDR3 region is CASSKRGDSNQPQHF. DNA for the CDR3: TGTGCCAGCAGCAAGCGGGGGGATAGCAATCAGCCCCAGCATTTT. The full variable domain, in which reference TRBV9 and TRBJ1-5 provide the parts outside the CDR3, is DSGVTQTPKHLITATGQRVTLRCSPRSGDLSVYWYQQSLDQGLQFLIQYYNGEERAKGNILERFSAQQFPDLHSELNLSSLELGDSALYFCASSKRGDSNQPQHFGDGTRLSIL.

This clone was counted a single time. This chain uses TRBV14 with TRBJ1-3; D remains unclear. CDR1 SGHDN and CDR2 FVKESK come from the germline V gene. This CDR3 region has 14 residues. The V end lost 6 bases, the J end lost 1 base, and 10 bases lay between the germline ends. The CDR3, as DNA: TGTGCCAGCAGTGTTTTGGTTTCTGGAAACACCATATATTTT. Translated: CASSVLVSGNTIYF.

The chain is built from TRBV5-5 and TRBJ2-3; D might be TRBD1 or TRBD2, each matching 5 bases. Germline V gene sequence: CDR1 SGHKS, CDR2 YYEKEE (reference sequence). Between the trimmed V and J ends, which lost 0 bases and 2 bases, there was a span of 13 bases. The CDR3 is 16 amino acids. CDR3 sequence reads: CASSLVRGGNTDTQYF. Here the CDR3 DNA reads TGTGCCAGCAGCTTGGTACGGGGCGGAAACACAGATACGCAGTATTTT.

CDR3 sequence: CASSLGFFTGTEKLFF. As DNA, the CDR3 is TGTGCCAGCAGCTTGGGATTTTTCACAGGGACTGAAAAACTGTTTTTT. This chain links TRBV11-2 with TRBJ1-4; D possibly corresponds to TRBD1 (6 bases). The V gene lost 3 bases and the J gene lost 7 bases, with 18 bases spanning the gap. There are 16 residues in the CDR3. Germline CDR1 SGHAT, CDR2 FQNNGV.

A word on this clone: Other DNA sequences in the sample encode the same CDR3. The DNA of the CDR3 is TGCAGCGTTGAGGGACAGGGAAGCTCCTACGAGCAGTACTTC. It is translated as CSVEGQGSSYEQYF. The genes are TRBV29-1 and TRBJ2-7, with TRBD1 identical over 9 bases. Germline V gives CDR1 SQVTM, CDR2 ANQGSEA. The CDR3 runs to 14 residues. The junction had 3 bases not matched to a gene; V was cut back by 3 bases and J by 0 bases.

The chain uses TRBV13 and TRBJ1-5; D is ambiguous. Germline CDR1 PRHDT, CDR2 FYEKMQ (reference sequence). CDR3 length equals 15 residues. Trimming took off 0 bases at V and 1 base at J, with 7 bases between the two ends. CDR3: CASSLGRESNQPQHF. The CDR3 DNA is TGTGCCAGCAGCTTAGGCCGGGAAAGCAATCAGCCCCAGCATTTT.

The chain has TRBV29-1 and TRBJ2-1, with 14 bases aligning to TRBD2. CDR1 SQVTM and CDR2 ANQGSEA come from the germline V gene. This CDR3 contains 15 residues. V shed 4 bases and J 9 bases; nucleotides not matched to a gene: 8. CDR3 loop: CSVAGGTSGRGEQFF. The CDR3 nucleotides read TGCAGCGTTGCGGGAGGGACTAGCGGGAGAGGTGAGCAGTTCTTC.